Below are 26 T cell receptor beta chains sequenced from a single sample in a study of blood T cell repertoires in COVID-19 (dated by TCRdb to about 2020). Receptor amplification or capture employed the immunoSEQ multiplex PCR assay. This is the immuneACCESS table as TCRdb keeps it, with only in-frame sequences that have V and J called. A part of the clones is gone; compared with another copy, unresolved V genes explain less than half, and the rest is unexplained. The sample table lists roughly 400,000 clones, roughly nine tenths of them with a count of one. 1.1% of the sample goes to the ten largest clones. Material: PBMCs or T cells enriched from blood (not recorded which). These receptors were obtained from a man younger than 40 who had recovered from COVID-19.

This clone is a singleton in its sample. The rearrangement links TRBV29-1 to TRBJ2-7; the match to TRBD1 covers 8 bases. Germline loops: CDR1 SQVTM, CDR2 ANQGSEA. This CDR3 has 12 residues. Trimming removed 4 bases from V and 5 bases from J; junction bases left unmatched: 4. CDR3 loop: CSVGETGDEQYF. For the CDR3, the DNA is TGCAGCGTTGGAGAGACAGGGGACGAGCAGTACTTC.

This clone was detected once. The rearrangement uses TRBV20-1 and TRBJ2-1; D gene unclear. CDR1 DFQATT and CDR2 SNEGSKA come from the germline V gene (reference sequence). Trimming pared 3 bases from V and 0 bases from J, leaving 12 bases between. CDR3 length: 15 residues. In DNA, the CDR3 is TGCAGTGCTAGTTCAGGCCTGGGCTCCTACAATGAGCAGTTCTTC. This translates into CSASSGLGSYNEQFF.

V is TRBV5-4 and J is TRBJ1-1, with 10 bases lining up with TRBD1. Germline loops: CDR1 SGHNT, CDR2 YYREEE (reference sequence). With 3 bases clipped from V and 6 bases from J, the junction kept 2 bases outside the gene matches. The CDR3 has 13 residues. In DNA form, the CDR3 reads TGTGCCAGCAGCTGGGACAGGGGAGCTGAAGCTTTCTTT. Residues: CASSWDRGAEAFF.

The rearrangement joins TRBV3-1 (or the pseudogene TRBV3-2) to TRBJ1-2; possibly TRBD1 for D (5 bases). Germline CDR1 is LGHDT and CDR2 is YNNKEL (reference sequence). V was pared by 3 bases and J by 4 bases, with 12 bases between. The CDR3 runs 14 residues. CDR3 nucleotides: TGTGCCAGCAGCCATAAGACAGCCACCTATGGCTACACCTTC. Its translation is CASSHKTATYGYTF.

CDR3 residues: CASSQEGTEYGYTF. The CDR3 region has the DNA TGTGCCAGCAGCCAAGAAGGGACAGAATATGGCTACACCTTC. The chain employs TRBV3-1 (or the pseudogene TRBV3-2) and TRBJ1-2; the match to TRBD1 covers 7 bases. The V segment lost 0 bases and the J segment 5 bases; nucleotides outside the gene matches: 3. The CDR3 has 14 amino acids. Germline-derived CDR1 and CDR2 are LGHDT and YNNKEL (reference sequence).

This chain uses TRBV9 with TRBJ2-1; 8 nucleotides line up with TRBD2. The CDR3 loop spans 14 amino acids. Germline trimming cut 0 bases from V and 9 bases from J; bases unmatched to any gene: 5. Germline V gene sequence: CDR1 SGDLS, CDR2 YYNGEE. The CDR3 loop reads CASSVVASGPEQFF. CDR3 bases: TGTGCCAGCAGCGTAGTGGCTAGCGGGCCTGAGCAGTTCTTC.

The rearrangement uses TRBV5-1 and TRBJ2-4, with TRBD1 matching over 7 bases. After removal of 0 bases from V and 0 bases from J, the junction contained 3 bases not matched to a gene. In germline, CDR1 is SGHRS, CDR2 YFSETQ. The CDR3 is made up of 16 amino acids. CDR3: CASSLEGQLAKNIQYF. The DNA of the CDR3 is TGCGCCAGCAGCTTGGAGGGACAGCTAGCCAAAAACATTCAGTACTTC. Filled out from reference TRBV5-1 and TRBJ2-4, the complete variable domain reads KAGVTQTPRYLIKTRGQQVTLSCSPISGHRSVSWYQQTPGQGLQFLFEYFSETQRNKGNFPGRFSGRQFSNSRSEMNVSTLELGDSALYLCASSLEGQLAKNIQYFGAGTRLSVL.

The gene calls are TRBV29-1 and TRBJ2-1, with 9 bases lining up with TRBD1. The CDR3 is 14 amino acids. CDR1 is SQVTM, CDR2 ANQGSEA, per germline. V was clipped by 5 bases and J by 10 bases; unmatched bases: 12. CDR3 amino acids: CSVKRQGGFGEQFF. The CDR3 DNA reads as TGCAGCGTTAAAAGACAGGGGGGTTTTGGCGAGCAGTTCTTC.

This clone has only a few counts. This chain links TRBV5-1 with TRBJ2-1, with 11 bases identical to TRBD2. V lost 0 bases to trimming and J lost 8 bases; unmatched junction nucleotides: 7. The germline gives CDR1 SGHRS, CDR2 YFSETQ. This CDR3 is 16 amino acids long. The CDR3 spells CASSLGLAGGLDEQFF. CDR3 coding DNA: TGCGCCAGCAGCTTGGGGCTAGCGGGAGGCTTAGATGAGCAGTTCTTC.

The chain has TRBV4-2 and TRBJ2-7; TRBD2 matches 7 bases. CDR1 is LGHNA and CDR2 is YNFKEQ in the germline V gene. The CDR3 loop spans 14 amino acids. The V and J ends lost 9 bases and 5 bases, in that order; junction bases with no gene match: 13. CDR3 coding DNA: TGTGCCAGTAGAATTTCGACTAGCTACCACGAGCAGTACTTC. Protein sequence: CASRISTSYHEQYF.

The gene calls are TRBV9 and TRBJ2-2; D call uncertain. There are 16 residues in the CDR3. V lost 0 bases, J lost 1 base, and 10 bases lay in between. Germline-derived CDR1 and CDR2 are SGDLS and YYNGEE. CDR3 in DNA: TGTGCCAGCAGCGTAGGGTTAGAGGTGAACACCGGGGAGCTGTTTTTT. Its protein is CASSVGLEVNTGELFF.

The V and J genes are TRBV19 and TRBJ1-4, with unresolved D. CDR3 size: 11 residues. Germline V CDR1 and CDR2: LNHDA, SQIVND (reference sequence). Trimming removed 7 bases at V and 4 bases at J, with 4 bases between. As DNA, the CDR3 is TGTGCCAGTATGAGTAATGAAAAACTGTTTTTT. Amino acids: CASMSNEKLFF.

CDR3 sequence (DNA): TGTGCCAGCAGCCTAGGACAGGTCAGCACAGATACGCAGTATTTT. Encoded protein: CASSLGQVSTDTQYF. The gene calls are TRBV5-4 and TRBJ2-3; the match to TRBD1 covers 7 bases. The CDR3 totals 15 residues. The V gene end was trimmed by 4 bases and the J gene end by 0 bases; junction bases not matched to a gene: 5. Germline V gives CDR1 SGHNT, CDR2 YYREEE (reference sequence). The variable domain in full, with the rest retrieved from reference TRBV5-4 and TRBJ2-3, is ETGVTQSPTHLIKTRGQQVTLRCSSQSGHNTVSWYQQALGQGPQFIFQYYREEENGRGNFPPRFSGLQFPNYSSELNVNALELDDSALYLCASSLGQVSTDTQYFGPGTRLTVL.

This clone was recorded many times. The rearrangement joins TRBV7-2 to TRBJ2-1, with 10 nucleotides matching TRBD2. Germline lookup yields CDR1 SGHTA and CDR2 FQGNSA. CDR3 length: 15 amino acids. Trimming cost V 2 bases and J 4 bases; bases outside gene matches: 2. The CDR3 reads CASSLTSGKYNEQFF. In DNA form, the CDR3 reads TGTGCCAGCAGCTTAACTAGCGGGAAGTACAATGAGCAGTTCTTC.

The rearrangement uses TRBV30 and TRBJ1-2, with D uncertain. Germline V gives CDR1 GTSNPN, CDR2 SVGIG (reference sequence). The CDR3 is 13 amino acids. Trimming took 0 bases from V and 4 from J, leaving 9 bases between them. In nucleotides, the CDR3 is TGTGCCTGGAGTGTGCGGGGAATCTATGGCTACACCTTC. It specifies CAWSVRGIYGYTF.

The J gene is TRBJ2-1, the V gene TRBV19; 7 bases match TRBD1. The CDR3 runs 16 residues. The V gene end was trimmed by 0 bases and the J gene end by 2 bases; junction bases not matched to a gene: 4. CDR1 and CDR2 (germline): LNHDA, SQIVND (reference sequence). The CDR3 region is CASSIDKTGPYNEQFF. The CDR3 region has the DNA TGTGCCAGTAGTATAGATAAGACAGGGCCCTACAATGAGCAGTTCTTC. Looking up the rest from reference TRBV19 and TRBJ2-1 gives the full variable domain: DGGITQSPKYLFRKEGQNVTLSCEQNLNHDAMYWYRQDPGQGLRLIYYSQIVNDFQKGDIAEGYSVSREKKESFPLTVTSAQKNPTAFYLCASSIDKTGPYNEQFFGPGTRLTVL.

The chain combines TRBV2 with TRBJ2-5; no clear D. CDR3 size: 14 residues. Germline V gives CDR1 SNHLY, CDR2 FYNNEI. Between the trimmed V and J ends, which lost 4 bases and 5 bases, there was a span of 14 bases. CDR3 nucleotide sequence: TGTGCCAGCAGTGTTCCGGGTTCCGTGGAGACCCAGTACTTC. This encodes CASSVPGSVETQYF.

This clone showed up just once. The rearrangement joins TRBV18 to TRBJ2-5; 8 bases are shared with TRBD1. CDR1 and CDR2 from the germline V gene are KGHSH and LQKENI. The CDR3 contains 14 residues. The V and J ends lost 3 bases and 2 bases, in that order; junction bases with no gene match: 2. The CDR3 bases are TGTGCCAGCTCACCGAACAGGGGGCAAGAGACCCAGTACTTC. Translated: CASSPNRGQETQYF.

This clone was recorded only once. The V gene is TRBV19, the J gene TRBJ1-5, with 8 positions matching TRBD1. Germline loops: CDR1 LNHDA, CDR2 SQIVND (reference sequence). The CDR3 loop spans 17 amino acids. J was trimmed by 7 bases and V by 4 bases; bases with no gene match: 15. CDR3 loop: CASSTPGQGGRYQPQHF. CDR3 sequence (DNA): TGTGCCAGTAGTACACCAGGACAGGGAGGGAGGTACCAGCCCCAGCATTTT.

The rearrangement links TRBV29-1 to TRBJ1-1; no reliable D call. CDR3 length: 12 amino acids. CDR1 is SQVTM, CDR2 ANQGSEA, per germline. Deletions cut 4 bases from V and 1 base from J, with 7 bases between. The CDR3 is CSVVSGNTEAFF. For the CDR3, the DNA is TGCAGCGTTGTGTCGGGGAACACTGAAGCTTTCTTT.

This sequence joins TRBV7-9 and TRBJ2-7; TRBD2 might be the D (6 bases). The CDR3 is 13 residues long. Deletions cut 2 bases from V and 5 bases from J, with 10 bases between. Germline V CDR1 and CDR2: SEHNR, FQNEAQ (reference sequence). In DNA form, the CDR3 reads TGTGCCAGCAGCTTAACTAGCATCAACGAGCAGTACTTC. Its translation is CASSLTSINEQYF. Full variable domain (rest looked up from reference TRBV7-9 and TRBJ2-7): DTGVSQNPRHKITKRGQNVTFRCDPISEHNRLYWYRQTLGQGPEFLTYFQNEAQLEKSRLLSDRFSAERPKGSFSTLEIQRTEQGDSAMYLCASSLTSINEQYFGPGTRLTVT.

V gene TRBV18 combines with J gene TRBJ2-5; 7 bases are shared with TRBD2. V was pared by 6 bases and J by 5 bases, with 15 bases of the junction left unmatched. Germline V CDR1 and CDR2: KGHSH, LQKENI. The CDR3 covers 16 residues. The CDR3 reads CASSRSGTKKMETQYF. CDR3 coding DNA: TGTGCCAGCTCGCGCTCCGGGACTAAAAAGATGGAGACCCAGTACTTC.

A note on this clone: Within the sample, other DNA sequences also encode this same CDR3. The chain uses TRBV12-5 and TRBJ2-5; no clear D gene. Germline CDR1 reads LGHNT; CDR2 reads FRNRAP. Deletions cut 0 bases from V and 5 bases from J, with 4 bases between. The CDR3 is 12 residues long. As DNA, the CDR3 is TGTGCTAGTGGTTTGGTTCGTGAGACCCAGTACTTC. Protein product: CASGLVRETQYF.

Turning to this clone: The junction shows a germline mismatch at one end, possibly a read error. Other DNA sequences from this sample encode an identical CDR3 as well. The genes are TRBV19 and TRBJ2-3, with 12 bases lining up with TRBD1. The V gene's germline CDR1 is LNHDA and CDR2 SQIVND (reference sequence). The length of the CDR3 is 19 residues. CDR3 loop: CASSGYRDRGPSSTDTQYF. In nucleotides, the CDR3 is TGTGCCAGTAGTGGGTACCGGGACAGGGGGCCCTCTAGCACAGATACACAGTATTTT.

The rearrangement links TRBV7-2 to TRBJ1-2, with D maybe TRBD1 (6 bases). V gave up 3 bases and J gave up 2 bases, with 13 bases separating them. The germline gives CDR1 SGHTA, CDR2 FQGNSA. CDR3 length equals 15 residues. This CDR3 reads CASSLNTGQNYGYTF. Written as DNA, the CDR3 is TGTGCCAGCAGCTTGAACACAGGGCAAAACTATGGCTACACCTTC.

The rearrangement uses TRBV11-2 and TRBJ1-2; the match to TRBD1 covers 8 bases. Trimming took 1 base from V and 3 from J; bases not matched to a gene: 10. Germline CDR1 reads SGHAT; CDR2 reads FQNNGV. The CDR3 is made up of 17 amino acids. CDR3 protein: CASSLVPQGASHYGYTF. The CDR3 nucleotides are TGTGCCAGCAGCTTAGTTCCCCAGGGGGCATCTCACTATGGCTACACCTTC.